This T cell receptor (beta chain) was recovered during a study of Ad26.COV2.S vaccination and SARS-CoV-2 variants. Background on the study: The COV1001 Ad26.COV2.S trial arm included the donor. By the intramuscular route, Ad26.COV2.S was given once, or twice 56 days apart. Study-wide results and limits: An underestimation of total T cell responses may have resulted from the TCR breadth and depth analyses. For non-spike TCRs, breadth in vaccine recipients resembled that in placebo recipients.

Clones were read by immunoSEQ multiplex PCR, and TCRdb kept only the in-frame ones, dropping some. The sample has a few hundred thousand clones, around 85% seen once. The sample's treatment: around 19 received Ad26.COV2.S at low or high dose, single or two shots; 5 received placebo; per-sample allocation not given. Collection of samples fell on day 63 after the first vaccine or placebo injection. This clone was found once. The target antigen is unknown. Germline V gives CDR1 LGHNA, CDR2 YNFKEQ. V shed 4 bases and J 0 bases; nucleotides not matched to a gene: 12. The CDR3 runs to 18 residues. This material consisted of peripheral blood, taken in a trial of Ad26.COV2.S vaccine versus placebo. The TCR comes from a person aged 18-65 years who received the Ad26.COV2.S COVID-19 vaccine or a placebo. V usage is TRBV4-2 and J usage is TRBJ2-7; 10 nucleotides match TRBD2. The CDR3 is CASSPPASGSDGSYEQYV. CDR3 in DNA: TGTGCCAGCAGCCCCCCCGCTAGCGGGAGTGACGGCTCCTACGAGCAGTACGTC.